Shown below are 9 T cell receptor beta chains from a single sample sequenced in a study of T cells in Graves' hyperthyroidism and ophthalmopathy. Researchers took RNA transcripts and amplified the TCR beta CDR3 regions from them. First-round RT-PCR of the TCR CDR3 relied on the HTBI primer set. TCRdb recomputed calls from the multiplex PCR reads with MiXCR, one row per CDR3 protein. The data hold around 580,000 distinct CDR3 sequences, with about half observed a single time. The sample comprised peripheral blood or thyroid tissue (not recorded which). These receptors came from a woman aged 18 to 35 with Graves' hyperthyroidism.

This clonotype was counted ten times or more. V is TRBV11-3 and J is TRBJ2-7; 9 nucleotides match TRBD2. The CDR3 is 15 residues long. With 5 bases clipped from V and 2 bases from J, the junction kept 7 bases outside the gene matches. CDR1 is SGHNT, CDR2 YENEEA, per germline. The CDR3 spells CASSLRGLAAYEQYF. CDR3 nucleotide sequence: TGTGCCAGCAGCCTAAGGGGACTAGCCGCCTACGAGCAGTACTTC. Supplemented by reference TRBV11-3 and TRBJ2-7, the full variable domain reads EAGVVQSPRYKIIEKKQPVAFWCNPISGHNTLYWYLQNLGQGPELLIRYENEEAVDDSQLPKDRFSAERLKGVDSTLKIQPAELGDSAVYLCASSLRGLAAYEQYFGPGTRLTVT.

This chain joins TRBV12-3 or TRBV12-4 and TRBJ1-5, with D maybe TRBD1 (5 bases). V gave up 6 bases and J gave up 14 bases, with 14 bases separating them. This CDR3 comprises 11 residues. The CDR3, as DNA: TGTGCCAGCAGGGGGGGAAACAATGAGCATTTT. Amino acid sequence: CASRGGNNEHF.

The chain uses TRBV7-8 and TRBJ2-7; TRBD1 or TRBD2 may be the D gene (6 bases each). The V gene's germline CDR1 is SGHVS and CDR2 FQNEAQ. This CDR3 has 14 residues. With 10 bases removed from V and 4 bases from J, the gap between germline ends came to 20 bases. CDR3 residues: CATVAGQLGYEQYF. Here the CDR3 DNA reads TGTGCCACGGTGGCGGGACAACTTGGGTACGAGCAGTACTTC. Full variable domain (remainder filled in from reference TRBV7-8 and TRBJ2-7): GAGVSQSPRYKVAKRGQDVALRCDPISGHVSLFWYQQALGQGPEFLTYFQNEAQLDKSGLPSDRFFAERPEGSVSTLKIQRTQQEDSAVYLCATVAGQLGYEQYFGPGTRLTVT.

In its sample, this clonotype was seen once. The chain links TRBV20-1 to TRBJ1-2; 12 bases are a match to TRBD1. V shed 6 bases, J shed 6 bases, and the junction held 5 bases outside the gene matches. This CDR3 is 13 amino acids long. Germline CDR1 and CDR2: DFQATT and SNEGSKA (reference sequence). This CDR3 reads CSAGTGGRHGYTF. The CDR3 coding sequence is TGCAGTGCCGGGACAGGGGGCAGGCATGGCTACACCTTC.

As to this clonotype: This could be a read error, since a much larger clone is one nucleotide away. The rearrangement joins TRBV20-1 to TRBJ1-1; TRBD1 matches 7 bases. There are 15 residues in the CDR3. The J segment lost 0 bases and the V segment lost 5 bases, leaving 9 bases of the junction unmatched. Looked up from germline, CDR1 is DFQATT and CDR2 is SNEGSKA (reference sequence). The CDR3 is CSAFDLGQMNTEAFF. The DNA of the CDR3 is TGCAGTGCTTTCGACCTGGGACAGATGAACACTGAAGCTTTCTTT.

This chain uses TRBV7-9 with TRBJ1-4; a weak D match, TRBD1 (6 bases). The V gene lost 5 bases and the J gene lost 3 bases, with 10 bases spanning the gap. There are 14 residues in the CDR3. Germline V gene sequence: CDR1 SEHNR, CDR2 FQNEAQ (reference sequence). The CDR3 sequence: CASSRGAPNEKLFF. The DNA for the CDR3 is TGTGCCAGCAGCAGGGGGGCGCCTAATGAAAAACTGTTTTTT.

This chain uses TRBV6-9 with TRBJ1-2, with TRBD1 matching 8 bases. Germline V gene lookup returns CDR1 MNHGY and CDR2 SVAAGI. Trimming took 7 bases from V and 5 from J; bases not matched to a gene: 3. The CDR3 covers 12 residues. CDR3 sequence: CASTRTGYGYTF. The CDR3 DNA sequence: TGTGCCAGCACAAGGACAGGGTATGGCTACACCTTC.

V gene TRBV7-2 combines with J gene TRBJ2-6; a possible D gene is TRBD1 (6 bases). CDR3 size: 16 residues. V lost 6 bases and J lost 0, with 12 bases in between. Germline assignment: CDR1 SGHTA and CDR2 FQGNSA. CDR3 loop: CASSDRTDSGANVLTF. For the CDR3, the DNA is TGTGCCAGCAGTGACCGGACAGACTCTGGGGCCAACGTCCTGACTTTC.

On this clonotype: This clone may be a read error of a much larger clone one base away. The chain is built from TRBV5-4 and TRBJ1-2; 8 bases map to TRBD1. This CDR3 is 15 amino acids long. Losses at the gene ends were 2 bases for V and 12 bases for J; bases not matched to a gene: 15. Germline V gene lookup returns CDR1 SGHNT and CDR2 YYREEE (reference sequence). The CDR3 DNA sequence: TGTGCCAGCAGCTTAGAGGCAGGGGGCTTACGAGGCCACACCTTC. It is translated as CASSLEAGGLRGHTF.